This TCR beta chain is from a study of T cell responses to AZD1222 COVID-19 vaccine. Broader study findings: Vaccination with two AZD1222 doses was followed by a rise in Spike-specific TCR breadth and depth. CD4 TCRs covered the whole spike, strongest at regions 160-218 and 743-854. It was only after the peak T cell response that any repertoires were sampled.

Pooled together were second doses at about 4 or about 12 weeks. On this clone: Its antigen is still unknown.

The data were produced by immunoSEQ multiplex PCR, yet TCRdb's version contains in-frame clones alone and is incomplete. Among about 180,000 clones listed, 94% were seen once. From germline, CDR1 is MGHRA and CDR2 YSYEKL. Trimming stripped 1 base from V and 4 bases from J, with 13 bases between. This CDR3 region has 15 residues. The origin of this receptor is an adult who received the AZD1222 COVID-19 vaccine. The V call is TRBV4-1, the J call TRBJ1-2, with D possibly matching TRBD1 (5 bases). Sequenced here: peripheral blood, sampled 28 days after the second AZD1222 dose. CDR3 nucleotides: TGCGCCAGCAGCCAAGCTGGGGGTAGGTCCTATGGCTACACCTTC. Translation: CASSQAGGRSYGYTF.